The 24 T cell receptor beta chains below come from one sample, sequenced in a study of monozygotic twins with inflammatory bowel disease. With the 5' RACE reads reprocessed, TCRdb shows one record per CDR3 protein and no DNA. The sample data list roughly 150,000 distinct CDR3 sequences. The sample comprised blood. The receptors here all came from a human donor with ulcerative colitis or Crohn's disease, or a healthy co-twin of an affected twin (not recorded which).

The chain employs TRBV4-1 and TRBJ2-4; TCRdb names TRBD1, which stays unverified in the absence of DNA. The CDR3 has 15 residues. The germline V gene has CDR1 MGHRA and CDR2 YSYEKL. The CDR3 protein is CASSLADRAKNIQYF.

Here the CDR3 reads CASSLAGTGFDSPLHF. The V and J genes are TRBV5-1 and TRBJ1-6; TCRdb designates TRBD1, a call that cannot be tested without DNA. This CDR3 contains 16 residues. CDR1 is SGHRS, CDR2 YFSETQ, per germline.

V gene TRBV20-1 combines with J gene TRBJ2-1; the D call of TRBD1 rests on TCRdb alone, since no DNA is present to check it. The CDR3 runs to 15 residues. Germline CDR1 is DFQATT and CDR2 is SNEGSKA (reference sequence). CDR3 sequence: CSAKRGESSYNEQFF.

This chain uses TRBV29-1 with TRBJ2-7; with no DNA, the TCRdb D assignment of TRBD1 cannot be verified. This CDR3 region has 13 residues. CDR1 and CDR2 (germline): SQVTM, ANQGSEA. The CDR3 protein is CSVARVGLYEQYF.

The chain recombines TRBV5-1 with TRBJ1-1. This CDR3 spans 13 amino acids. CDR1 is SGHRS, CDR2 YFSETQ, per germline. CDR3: CASSLGPDIGAFF.

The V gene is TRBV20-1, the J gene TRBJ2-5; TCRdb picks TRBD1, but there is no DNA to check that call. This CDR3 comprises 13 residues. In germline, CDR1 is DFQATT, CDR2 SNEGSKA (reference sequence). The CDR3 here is CSARGTGQETQYF.

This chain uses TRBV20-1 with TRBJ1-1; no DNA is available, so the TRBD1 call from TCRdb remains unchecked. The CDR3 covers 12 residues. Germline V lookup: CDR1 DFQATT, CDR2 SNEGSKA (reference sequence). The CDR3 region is CSAPGLATEAFF.

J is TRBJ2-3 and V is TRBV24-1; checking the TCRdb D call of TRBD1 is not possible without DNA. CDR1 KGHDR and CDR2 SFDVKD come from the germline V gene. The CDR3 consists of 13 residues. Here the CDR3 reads CATSGGFTDTQYF.

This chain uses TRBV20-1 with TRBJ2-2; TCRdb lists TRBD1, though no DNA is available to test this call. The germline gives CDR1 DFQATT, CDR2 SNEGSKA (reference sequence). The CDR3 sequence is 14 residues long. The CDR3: CSARTGGNTGELFF.

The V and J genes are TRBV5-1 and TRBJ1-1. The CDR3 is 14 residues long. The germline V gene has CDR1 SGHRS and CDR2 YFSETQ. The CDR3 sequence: CASSRGTEGTEAFF. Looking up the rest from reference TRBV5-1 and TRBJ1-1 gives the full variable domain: KAGVTQTPRYLIKTRGQQVTLSCSPISGHRSVSWYQQTPGQGLQFLFEYFSETQRNKGNFPGRFSGRQFSNSRSEMNVSTLELGDSALYLCASSRGTEGTEAFFGQGTRLTVV.

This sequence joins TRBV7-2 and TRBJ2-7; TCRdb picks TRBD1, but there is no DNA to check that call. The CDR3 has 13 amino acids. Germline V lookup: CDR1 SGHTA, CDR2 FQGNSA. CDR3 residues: CASSPPGTHEQYF.

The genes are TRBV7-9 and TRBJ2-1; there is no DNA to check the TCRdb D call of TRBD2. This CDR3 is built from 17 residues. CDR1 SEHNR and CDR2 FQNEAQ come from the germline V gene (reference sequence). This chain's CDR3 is CASSAGTSGRGYNEQFF.

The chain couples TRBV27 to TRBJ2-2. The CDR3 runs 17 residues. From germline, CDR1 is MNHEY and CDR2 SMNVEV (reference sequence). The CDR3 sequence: CASSFLLERRGTGELFF.

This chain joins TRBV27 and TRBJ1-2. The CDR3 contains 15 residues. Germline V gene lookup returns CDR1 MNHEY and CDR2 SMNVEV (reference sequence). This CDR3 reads CASSLEFGRPYGYTF.

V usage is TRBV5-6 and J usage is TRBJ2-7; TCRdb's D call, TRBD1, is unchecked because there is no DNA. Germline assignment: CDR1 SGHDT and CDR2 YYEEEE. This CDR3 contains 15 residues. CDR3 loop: CASSLGGGLTYEQYF.

The CDR3 sequence is CSARGPGGGSYEQYF. J is TRBJ2-7 and V is TRBV20-1; the TCRdb D gene call, TRBD1, has no DNA to confirm it. Per the germline V gene, CDR1 is DFQATT and CDR2 is SNEGSKA (reference sequence). This CDR3 has 15 amino acids.

CDR3 loop: CASSPISDPTLNEQFF. The chain carries TRBV7-2 and TRBJ2-1; TCRdb's assignment of TRBD2 cannot be checked, as there is no DNA. There are 16 residues in the CDR3. Germline V lookup: CDR1 SGHTA, CDR2 FQGNSA.

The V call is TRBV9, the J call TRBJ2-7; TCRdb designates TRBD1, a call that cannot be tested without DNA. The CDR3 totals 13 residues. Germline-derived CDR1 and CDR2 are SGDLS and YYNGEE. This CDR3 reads CASSRAGSYEQYF.

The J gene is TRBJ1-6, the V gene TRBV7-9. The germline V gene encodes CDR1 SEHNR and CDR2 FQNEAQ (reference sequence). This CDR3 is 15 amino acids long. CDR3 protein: CASSPRGPNNSPLHF.

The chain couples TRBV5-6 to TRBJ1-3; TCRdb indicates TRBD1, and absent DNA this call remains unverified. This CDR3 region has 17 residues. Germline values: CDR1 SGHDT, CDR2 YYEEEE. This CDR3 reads CASSLAGDSATGNTIYF.

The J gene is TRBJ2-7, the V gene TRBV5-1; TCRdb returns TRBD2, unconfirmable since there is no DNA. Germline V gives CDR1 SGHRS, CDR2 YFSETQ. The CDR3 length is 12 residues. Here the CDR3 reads CASSLTSDEQYF.

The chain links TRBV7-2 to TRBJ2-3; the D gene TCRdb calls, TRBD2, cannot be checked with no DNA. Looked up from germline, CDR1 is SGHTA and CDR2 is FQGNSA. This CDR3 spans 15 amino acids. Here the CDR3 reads CASSLTSRSKDTQYF. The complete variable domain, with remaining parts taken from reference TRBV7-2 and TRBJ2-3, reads GAGVSQSPSNKVTEKGKDVELRCDPISGHTALYWYRQSLGQGLEFLIYFQGNSAPDKSGLPSDRFSAERTGGSVSTLTIQRTQQEDSAVYLCASSLTSRSKDTQYFGPGTRLTVL.

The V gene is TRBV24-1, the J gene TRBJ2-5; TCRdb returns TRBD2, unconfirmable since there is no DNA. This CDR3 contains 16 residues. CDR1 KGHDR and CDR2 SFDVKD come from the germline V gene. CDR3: CATSDAARKRGETQYF.

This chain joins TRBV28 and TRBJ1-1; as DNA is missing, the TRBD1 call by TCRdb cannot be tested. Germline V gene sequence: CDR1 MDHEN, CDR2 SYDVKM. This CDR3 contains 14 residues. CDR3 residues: CASSFLQGSTEAFF.